A selection of T cell receptor beta chains follows, all from one sample in a study of cytomegalovirus exposure and HLA in healthy donors. Sequencing was performed with immunoSEQ multiplex PCR; in TCRdb, only in-frame clones are kept and a portion is missing. The repertoire table contains about 130,000 clones. Input material: PBMCs. Receptors were obtained from a man aged 18 to 29 in good health and CMV-seronegative. Both conserved end residues are part of each CDR3. The D gene is left open where the match is weak.

V: TRBV7-2; D: TRBD2; J: TRBJ2-3; DNA: TGTGCCAGCAGCCAAAGAGCGGGAGGGCCGACAGATACGCAGTATTTT; CDR3: CASSQRAGGPTDTQYF
V: TRBV7-2; D: TRBD2; J: TRBJ2-3; DNA: TGTGCCAGCAGCGCCGAACTAGCGGGAGCCACAGATACGCAGTATTTT; CDR3: CASSAELAGATDTQYF
V: TRBV11-2; D: -; J: TRBJ2-5; DNA: TGTGCCAGCAAAGAGGGTGAGACCCAGTACTTC; CDR3: CASKEGETQYF
V: TRBV7-8; D: TRBD1; J: TRBJ2-2; DNA: TGTGCCAGCAGCTTAGTAGGGGGTGCAGGCAGGGGGCCCGGGGAGCTGTTTTTT; CDR3: CASSLVGGAGRGPGELFF
V: TRBV5-3; D: TRBD2; J: TRBJ2-7; DNA: TGTGCCAGAAGCTTGGTGGCCAGCGGGAAGAGCTCCTACGAGCAGTACTTC; CDR3: CARSLVASGKSSYEQYF
V: TRBV5-8; D: -; J: TRBJ1-1; DNA: TGTGCCAGCAGAAGAACCAGGGATAAGAACACTGAAGCTTTCTTT; CDR3: CASRRTRDKNTEAFF
V: TRBV7-3; D: TRBD2; J: TRBJ2-7; DNA: TGTGCCAGCAGCTCGGCGGGCGGGGGGGCGTACGAGCAGTACTTC; CDR3: CASSSAGGGAYEQYF
V: TRBV5-1; D: TRBD2; J: TRBJ2-5; DNA: TGCGCCAGTAAAGCGGGGGGTAAAGAGACCCAGTACTTC; CDR3: CASKAGGKETQYF
V: TRBV4-3; D: TRBD1; J: TRBJ2-4; DNA: TGCGCCAGCAGCCAGACAACAGGGGCCGCGGTTCAGTACTTC; CDR3: CASSQTTGAAVQYF
V: TRBV5-1; D: -; J: TRBJ1-2; DNA: TGCGCCAGCTCGTCGTTCTCCGACTATGGCTACACCTTC; CDR3: CASSSFSDYGYTF
V: TRBV28; D: -; J: TRBJ1-1; DNA: TGTGCCAGCAAGGTCGGGGGGGCGACTGAAGCTTTCTTT; CDR3: CASKVGGATEAFF
V: TRBV18; D: TRBD2; J: TRBJ2-7; DNA: TGTGCCAGCTCACCCGTACGGGGACTAGCGGGAGAGTCCTACGAGCAGTACTTC; CDR3: CASSPVRGLAGESYEQYF
V: TRBV5-6; D: TRBD2; J: TRBJ2-1; DNA: TGTGCCAGCAGCCCGCCGGGACTAGCTTATGAGCAGTTCTTC; CDR3: CASSPPGLAYEQFF
V: TRBV28; D: -; J: TRBJ2-7; DNA: TGTGCCAGCAGTTTGTCAAGTACGTCCGAGCAGTACTTC; CDR3: CASSLSSTSEQYF
V: TRBV29-1; D: TRBD2; J: TRBJ2-5; DNA: TGCAGCGTTTGGGGGGGGGTATGGAGAGAGACCCAGTACTTC; CDR3: CSVWGGVWRETQYF
V: TRBV28; D: -; J: TRBJ2-7; DNA: TGTGCCAGCAGTCCCCCTGGAGCCGGATACGAGCAGTACTTC; CDR3: CASSPPGAGYEQYF
V: TRBV10-3; D: TRBD1; J: TRBJ1-1; DNA: TGTGCCATCAGGGGATTCATGACAGGGGCAGCTTTCTTT; CDR3: CAIRGFMTGAAFF
V: TRBV5-1; D: TRBD1; J: TRBJ1-2; DNA: TGCGCCAGCAGCCCTACGGGGGGACAGGGCTATGGCTACACCTTC; CDR3: CASSPTGGQGYGYTF
V: TRBV7-9; D: -; J: TRBJ1-3; DNA: TGTGCCAGCAGCTCTTCGCGGGGGACACTCATCTCTGGAAACACCATATATTTT; CDR3: CASSSSRGTLISGNTIYF
V: TRBV5-1; D: -; J: TRBJ2-7; DNA: TGCGCCAGCAGCCAGGAGCAAGGGACATCGAAGTACTTC; CDR3: CASSQEQGTSKYF
V: TRBV21-1; D: -; J: TRBJ2-7; DNA: TGTGCCAGCAGCAAAGTACGGACAGCAAGTCGGTACGAGCAGTACTTC; CDR3: CASSKVRTASRYEQYF
V: TRBV7-8; D: TRBD2; J: TRBJ2-3; DNA: TGTGCCAGCAGCTTAGCGTGGACTAGCGGCACAGATACGCAGTATTTT; CDR3: CASSLAWTSGTDTQYF
V: TRBV27; D: -; J: TRBJ1-6; DNA: TGTGCCAGCAGACCAATACTAAGAGCCAGGGGCTACTCACCCCTCCACTTT; CDR3: CASRPILRARGYSPLHF
V: TRBV29-1; D: TRBD1; J: TRBJ1-4; DNA: TGCAGCGTGCGGCAGGGGGCAGGAGAAAAACTGTTTTTT; CDR3: CSVRQGAGEKLFF
V: TRBV5-6; D: -; J: TRBJ2-3; DNA: TGTGCCAGCAGCTTGGTTGCGGGGGCACGCACAGATACGCAGTATTTT; CDR3: CASSLVAGARTDTQYF
V: TRBV19; D: -; J: TRBJ1-5; DNA: TGTGCCAGTAGTATAAGGGGTCGTTTTGACAATCAGCCCCAGCATTTT; CDR3: CASSIRGRFDNQPQHF
V: TRBV28; D: -; J: TRBJ1-2; DNA: TGTGCCAGTACGATCGACAGGCTAAGCGGCTACACCTTC; CDR3: CASTIDRLSGYTF
V: TRBV28; D: TRBD1; J: TRBJ1-5; DNA: TGTGCCAGCAGGAGACAGGGTGGGAATCAGCCCCAGCATTTT; CDR3: CASRRQGGNQPQHF
V: TRBV7-9; D: TRBD1; J: TRBJ1-3; DNA: TGTGCCAGTAAGGGACAGTCCTCTGGAAACACCATATATTTT; CDR3: CASKGQSSGNTIYF
V: TRBV9; D: -; J: TRBJ1-4; DNA: TGTGCCAGGCATGAGAAACTGTTTTTT; CDR3: CARHEKLFF
V: TRBV28; D: TRBD1; J: TRBJ2-7; DNA: TGTGCCAGCAGCCAGGGACAGTGGGGTGTCTACGAGCAGTACTTC; CDR3: CASSQGQWGVYEQYF
V: TRBV9; D: TRBD1; J: TRBJ2-4; DNA: TGTGCCAGCAGCGTCGAACCGGGACAGGGATACCCCCTAGCCAAAAACATTCAGTACTTC; CDR3: CASSVEPGQGYPLAKNIQYF
V: TRBV21-1; D: -; J: TRBJ2-5; DNA: TGTGCCGGAGGGACAGCCTGGGAGACCCAGTACTTC; CDR3: CAGGTAWETQYF
V: TRBV7-2; D: -; J: TRBJ2-5; DNA: TGTGCCAGCAGCTTAGATACTGGGAGTACAAAGACCCAGTACTTC; CDR3: CASSLDTGSTKTQYF
V: TRBV4-1; D: -; J: TRBJ2-7; DNA: TGCGCCAGCAGCCAAGGGGCAGGGTGGTACTTC; CDR3: CASSQGAGWYF
V: TRBV28; D: -; J: TRBJ1-2; DNA: TGTGCCAGCAGCAACGCCGGCAGGCACTATGGCTACACCTTC; CDR3: CASSNAGRHYGYTF
V: TRBV19; D: -; J: TRBJ1-2; DNA: TGTGCCAGTACACAGGGCCGCTATGGCTACACCTTC; CDR3: CASTQGRYGYTF
V: TRBV19; D: -; J: TRBJ2-6; DNA: TGTGCCAGTACCGCCATGGGACTCCGGGGTTTCGGGGCCAACGTCCTGACTTTC; CDR3: CASTAMGLRGFGANVLTF
V: TRBV5-4; D: -; J: TRBJ2-3; DNA: TGTGCCAGCAGCTTGGAGGGGATTAGCACAGATACGCAGTATTTT; CDR3: CASSLEGISTDTQYF
V: TRBV10-3; D: -; J: TRBJ1-5; DNA: TGTGCCACAACAGGAGAATATAGCAATCAGCCCCAGCATTTT; CDR3: CATTGEYSNQPQHF